The source of this T cell receptor beta chain is a study of cytomegalovirus exposure and HLA in healthy donors. Trimming stripped 6 bases from V and 4 bases from J, with 19 bases between. The germline gives CDR1 WSHSY, CDR2 SAAADI. The CDR3 is made up of 15 amino acids. A multiplex PCR was run with 60 Vbeta primers and 13 Jbeta primers. Method: immunoSEQ multiplex PCR; TCRdb's copy keeps in-frame clones and lacks some. The repertoire has some 150,000 clones, roughly 80% of them found once; the top ten carry about 5.2%. The V gene is TRBV10-2, the J gene TRBJ2-7; D might be TRBD1 (5 bases). This clonotype was sampled from a man aged 25-40 years in good health and CMV-seropositive. Input material: PBMCs. CDR3 bases: TGCGCCAGCAGCTCAGGGATAGTCGGTCCATACGAGCAGTACTTC. Translating it yields CASSSGIVGPYEQYF.